A single sample is the source of the 27 T cell receptor beta chains below, sequenced in a study of shared clonotypes between healthy human individuals. The data were produced by immunoSEQ multiplex PCR, yet TCRdb's version contains in-frame clones alone and is incomplete. The data show around 1.9 million clones, with 93% seen just once and about 1.7% held by the top ten. As defined, naive CD8 cells were CD45RO-negative and positively selected for CCR7, with terminally differentiated effector memory CD45RA+ cells excluded. Sequencing was performed on naive CD8+ T cells from PBMCs. Receptor source: a man aged 18 to 29 in good health. Some clones in this sample may be carry-over from other donors' samples.

V and J are TRBV13 and TRBJ1-1, with a possible D match to TRBD1 (6 bases). Germline-derived CDR1 and CDR2 are PRHDT and FYEKMQ (reference sequence). The ends were cut back, 5 bases at V and 4 bases at J, with 14 bases in the middle. This CDR3 is built from 14 residues. The CDR3 loop is CASSAPGTITEAFF. CDR3 bases: TGTGCCAGCAGCGCGCCCGGGACAATCACTGAAGCTTTCTTT.

The chain recombines TRBV27 with TRBJ2-4; D not resolved. Germline V gene sequence: CDR1 MNHEY, CDR2 SMNVEV (reference sequence). The germline V and J ends were trimmed by 5 bases and 6 bases, with 11 bases remaining between them. CDR3 length: 13 residues. Written as DNA, the CDR3 is TGTGCCAGCAGTCCCTCTCCGGGAAACATTCAGTACTTC. It yields the protein CASSPSPGNIQYF.

This chain uses TRBV27 with TRBJ1-1; 7 bases line up with TRBD1. Germline CDR1 reads MNHEY; CDR2 reads SMNVEV (reference sequence). The CDR3 has 15 residues. The trim removed 3 bases at V and 6 bases at J, leaving 10 bases unmatched. The CDR3 bases are TGTGCCAGCAGTTTGAGGGGGCCCGAGTACGCTGAAGCTTTCTTT. Residues: CASSLRGPEYAEAFF.

The chain recombines TRBV6-1 with TRBJ2-1, with 7 bases fitting TRBD1. Germline-derived CDR1 and CDR2 are MNHNS and SASEGT. V gave up 8 bases and J gave up 0 bases; unmatched junction bases: 7. The CDR3 contains 15 residues. The CDR3 sequence is CASYRQGVSYNEQFF. CDR3 coding DNA: TGTGCCAGCTACAGACAGGGCGTCTCCTACAATGAGCAGTTCTTC.

The rearrangement links TRBV9 to TRBJ1-2, with unresolved D. V was trimmed by 3 bases and J by 8 bases, leaving 8 bases between them. CDR1 and CDR2 (germline): SGDLS, YYNGEE. This CDR3 has 11 amino acids. CDR3 in DNA: TGTGCCAGCAGCGCGAACGGGGGCTACACCTTC. Translation: CASSANGGYTF. Full variable domain (outside the CDR3, taken from reference TRBV9 and TRBJ1-2): DSGVTQTPKHLITATGQRVTLRCSPRSGDLSVYWYQQSLDQGLQFLIQYYNGEERAKGNILERFSAQQFPDLHSELNLSSLELGDSALYFCASSANGGYTFGSGTRLTVV.

A word on this clone: This CDR3 is also generated by other DNA sequences in the sample. The J gene is TRBJ2-3, the V gene TRBV6-5; D is undetermined. Deletions cut 2 bases from V and 2 bases from J, with 5 bases between. CDR1 and CDR2 from the germline V gene are MNHEY and SVGAGI. The CDR3 is 13 residues long. The CDR3 reads CASSYDSTDTQYF. CDR3 DNA sequence: TGTGCCAGCAGTTACGACTCCACAGATACGCAGTATTTT.

This clone was seen a single time. The V and J genes are TRBV7-9 and TRBJ2-4, with 8 bases identical to TRBD1. The trim removed 5 bases at V and 6 bases at J, leaving 9 bases unmatched. Germline CDR1 and CDR2: SEHNR and FQNEAQ (reference sequence). This CDR3 region has 15 residues. The CDR3 nucleotides read TGTGCCAGCAGCCCACGGACAGGGAAATCAAACATTCAGTACTTC. Translating gives CASSPRTGKSNIQYF.

The chain carries TRBV7-9 and TRBJ2-1; 7 nucleotides match TRBD1. V gave up 5 bases and J gave up 4 bases; unmatched junction bases: 8. The germline CDR1 and CDR2 sequences are SEHNR and FQNEAQ (reference sequence). The CDR3 extends over 15 amino acids. The CDR3 here is CASSPRDRMYNEQFF. The CDR3, as DNA: TGTGCCAGCAGCCCCCGGGACAGAATGTACAATGAGCAGTTCTTC. The whole variable domain, remainder taken from reference TRBV7-9 and TRBJ2-1, is DTGVSQNPRHKITKRGQNVTFRCDPISEHNRLYWYRQTLGQGPEFLTYFQNEAQLEKSRLLSDRFSAERPKGSFSTLEIQRTEQGDSAMYLCASSPRDRMYNEQFFGPGTRLTVL.

The genes are TRBV5-4 and TRBJ2-7; 11 bases map to TRBD1. Trimming removed 1 base from V and 6 bases from J; junction bases left unmatched: 3. Per germline, CDR1 SGHNT and CDR2 YYREEE (reference sequence). The CDR3 covers 14 residues. The CDR3 here is CASSLWDRGSEQYF. In DNA, the CDR3 is TGTGCCAGCAGCTTGTGGGACAGGGGGTCCGAGCAGTACTTC.

This chain links TRBV7-8 with TRBJ2-1; 12 bases line up with TRBD2. Trimming cost V 1 base and J 2 bases; bases outside gene matches: 9. The germline V gene encodes CDR1 SGHVS and CDR2 FQNEAQ. There are 19 residues in the CDR3. CDR3 coding DNA: TGTGCCAGCAGCTTAGACCCGGGACTAGCGGGTTGGGCCTACAATGAGCAGTTCTTC. Translated: CASSLDPGLAGWAYNEQFF.

This clone has only a few counts. V usage is TRBV19 and J usage is TRBJ1-5, with D possibly matching TRBD1 (6 bases). V was cut by 6 bases and J by 5 bases, with 14 bases left in between. The germline V gene encodes CDR1 LNHDA and CDR2 SQIVND (reference sequence). The CDR3 extends over 14 amino acids. This CDR3 reads CASSGDIVDQPQHF. Written as DNA, the CDR3 is TGTGCCAGTAGCGGGGACATCGTCGATCAGCCCCAGCATTTT.

The chain recombines TRBV7-9 with TRBJ1-1, with D perhaps TRBD1 (6 bases). Germline V CDR1 and CDR2: SEHNR, FQNEAQ (reference sequence). CDR3 size: 13 residues. V dropped 3 bases and J dropped 6 bases, with 11 bases sitting between them. In nucleotides, the CDR3 is TGTGCCAGCAGCTTGACCAGGGGACCTGAAGCTTTCTTT. Amino acid sequence: CASSLTRGPEAFF.

The chain carries TRBV28 and TRBJ2-1; no definite D call. Germline V lookup: CDR1 MDHEN, CDR2 SYDVKM. V lost 4 bases and J 4 bases, leaving 11 bases between the germline ends. This CDR3 contains 14 residues. The DNA of the CDR3 is TGTGCCAGCAGTTCCCTGACCATATACAATGAGCAGTTCTTC. Protein: CASSSLTIYNEQFF.

This clone was seen only once. The chain carries TRBV12-5 and TRBJ2-1; the D gene could be TRBD1 or TRBD2 (7 bases each). From germline, CDR1 is LGHNT and CDR2 FRNRAP. V was pared by 2 bases and J by 4 bases, with 12 bases between. CDR3 size: 15 residues. The DNA for the CDR3 is TGTGCTAGTGGTTTGAGGGGGCGGGAGTACAATGAGCAGTTCTTC. This codes for CASGLRGREYNEQFF.

The chain uses TRBV25-1 and TRBJ1-4; D gene ambiguous. V lost 0 bases, J lost 3 bases, and 8 bases lay in between. The CDR3 covers 15 residues. Germline assignment: CDR1 MGHDK and CDR2 SYGVNS. CDR3 protein: CASSEYENPNEKLFF. CDR3 sequence (DNA): TGTGCCAGCAGTGAATACGAGAACCCTAATGAAAAACTGTTTTTT. The variable domain in full, completed from reference TRBV25-1 and TRBJ1-4, reads EADIYQTPRYLVIGTGKKITLECSQTMGHDKMYWYQQDPGMELHLIHYSYGVNSTEKGDLSSESTVSRIRTEHFPLTLESARPSHTSQYLCASSEYENPNEKLFFGSGTQLSVL.

The chain is built from TRBV9 and TRBJ1-2; D not certain. The CDR3 is 14 residues long. The germline V gene encodes CDR1 SGDLS and CDR2 YYNGEE. V lost 6 bases to trimming and J lost 5 bases, with 17 bases between them. The CDR3 sequence: CASTPRPGNYGYTF. CDR3 DNA sequence: TGTGCCAGCACCCCGCGCCCGGGGAATTATGGCTACACCTTC.

This rearrangement joins TRBV9 to TRBJ2-3; D is perhaps TRBD1 or TRBD2 (5 bases each). The CDR3 contains 14 residues. Trimming stripped 4 bases from V and 1 base from J, with 10 bases between. Germline CDR1 and CDR2: SGDLS and YYNGEE. CDR3 nucleotide sequence: TGTGCCAGCAGCAACCGGGACGGCACAGATACGCAGTATTTT. It translates to CASSNRDGTDTQYF. Using reference TRBV9 and TRBJ2-3 for the parts outside the CDR3, the full variable domain is DSGVTQTPKHLITATGQRVTLRCSPRSGDLSVYWYQQSLDQGLQFLIQYYNGEERAKGNILERFSAQQFPDLHSELNLSSLELGDSALYFCASSNRDGTDTQYFGPGTRLTVL.

With regard to this clone: This CDR3 is also generated by other DNA sequences in the sample. This chain joins TRBV7-9 and TRBJ2-1; TRBD2 matches at 11 bases. Germline-derived CDR1 and CDR2 are SEHNR and FQNEAQ (reference sequence). This CDR3 comprises 14 residues. Unmatched junction bases numbered 5, after V lost 8 bases and J lost 5 bases. In nucleotides, the CDR3 is TGTGCCAGCTCCTCGACTAGCGGGGACAATGAGCAGTTCTTC. It yields the protein CASSSTSGDNEQFF. The complete variable domain, with remaining parts taken from reference TRBV7-9 and TRBJ2-1, reads DTGVSQNPRHKITKRGQNVTFRCDPISEHNRLYWYRQTLGQGPEFLTYFQNEAQLEKSRLLSDRFSAERPKGSFSTLEIQRTEQGDSAMYLCASSSTSGDNEQFFGPGTRLTVL.

This chain links TRBV9 with TRBJ2-1; TRBD2 aligns across 7 bases. CDR1 is SGDLS and CDR2 is YYNGEE in the germline V gene. The CDR3 has 16 amino acids. Germline trimming cut 3 bases from V and 7 bases from J; bases unmatched to any gene: 13. The CDR3 DNA reads as TGTGCCAGCAGCGACGGTAGGCCGACTAGCCCTAATGAGCAGTTCTTC. It codes for CASSDGRPTSPNEQFF.

The chain is built from TRBV12-5 and TRBJ1-5, with D perhaps matching TRBD1 (6 bases). CDR3 length: 16 amino acids. The germline V and J ends were trimmed by 9 bases and 1 base, with 19 bases remaining between them. From germline, CDR1 is LGHNT and CDR2 FRNRAP. The chain's CDR3 is CARGGFREGSNQPQHF. CDR3 sequence (DNA): TGTGCTAGAGGGGGGTTTCGGGAAGGAAGCAATCAGCCCCAGCATTTT.

The rearrangement uses TRBV6-5 and TRBJ1-2; D call uncertain. The CDR3 has 12 residues. V lost 6 bases and J 4 bases, leaving 9 bases between the germline ends. CDR1 and CDR2 from the germline V gene are MNHEY and SVGAGI. The chain's CDR3 is CASRSDLYGYTF. CDR3 sequence (DNA): TGTGCCAGCAGATCCGACCTCTATGGCTACACCTTC.

The DNA of the CDR3 is TGTGCCAGCAGGATCCCCGGGACTGGTCCCTACGAGCAGTACTTC. Encoded protein: CASRIPGTGPYEQYF. The rearrangement joins TRBV6-5 to TRBJ2-7; D might be TRBD2 (6 bases). Trimming left V 6 bases short and J 2 bases short, with 17 bases between. This CDR3 contains 15 residues. Germline V lookup: CDR1 MNHEY, CDR2 SVGAGI.

This clone showed up just a few times. The J gene is TRBJ2-1, the V gene TRBV9, with 8 bases that match TRBD1. CDR1 and CDR2 from the germline V gene are SGDLS and YYNGEE. CDR3 length equals 15 residues. After removal of 6 bases from V and 4 bases from J, the junction contained 9 bases not matched to a gene. CDR3 loop: CASTESGTGYNEQFF. DNA for the CDR3: TGTGCCAGCACTGAATCCGGGACAGGATACAATGAGCAGTTCTTC.

The chain combines TRBV7-9 with TRBJ2-2; D assignment may be TRBD1 or TRBD2 (5 bases each). V lost 1 base and J 9 bases, leaving 12 bases between the germline ends. The germline V gene encodes CDR1 SEHNR and CDR2 FQNEAQ (reference sequence). The CDR3 has 14 amino acids. CDR3 loop: CASSLGGRSRELFF. CDR3 nucleotides: TGTGCCAGCAGCTTAGGGGGACGGTCGCGGGAGCTGTTTTTT.

This clone was found once. The chain combines TRBV9 with TRBJ2-3, with D tentatively TRBD2 (5 bases). CDR1 and CDR2 (germline): SGDLS, YYNGEE. Deletions cut 3 bases from V and 2 bases from J, with 10 bases between. The CDR3 extends over 14 amino acids. CDR3 region: CASSGYSDTDTQYF. CDR3 DNA: TGTGCCAGCAGCGGGTATAGCGACACAGATACGCAGTATTTT.

The chain carries TRBV5-5 and TRBJ1-1; 9 bases are shared with TRBD1. V gave up 2 bases and J gave up 7 bases; unmatched junction bases: 9. CDR3 length equals 15 residues. Per germline, CDR1 SGHKS and CDR2 YYEKEE (reference sequence). The CDR3 coding sequence is TGTGCCAGCAGCTTAAGGCAACAGGGGGCGAGTGAAGCTTTCTTT. The encoded protein is CASSLRQQGASEAFF.

The chain has TRBV6-1 and TRBJ1-4; D is undetermined. Trimming left V 2 bases short and J 0 bases short, with 7 bases between. Germline assignment: CDR1 MNHNS and CDR2 SASEGT. The CDR3 has 15 amino acids. The CDR3 DNA sequence: TGTGCCAGCAGTGAACGGTTGGCAACTAATGAAAAACTGTTTTTT. Its translation is CASSERLATNEKLFF.